Listed here are 28 T cell receptor beta chains from one sample, sequenced in a study of prognosis after radiotherapy for stage I lung cancer. Amplification of the TCR beta CDR3 (from genomic DNA) was done by two-round multiplex PCR. Primers (each specific to one TRBV or TRBJ gene) were used in first-round PCR. TCRdb processed the multiplex PCR reads anew with MiXCR; each CDR3 protein has one entry. The sample has 20,000 to 25,000 distinct CDR3 sequences, 40% seen once; the top ten hold roughly 21%. This specimen was PBMCs, taken before or after stereotactic body radiation therapy (not recorded which). The receptors derive from a donor over 45 with non-small cell lung cancer.

This clonotype was counted only a few times. The genes are TRBV6-1 and TRBJ2-1; 10 bases map to TRBD1. The CDR3 runs 14 residues. V dropped 7 bases and J dropped 4; count of bases not matched to a gene: 4. In germline, CDR1 is MNHNS, CDR2 SASEGT. The chain's CDR3 is CASTDRGHYNEQFF. The CDR3 bases are TGTGCCAGCACCGACAGGGGGCATTACAATGAGCAGTTCTTC.

This chain links TRBV7-2 with TRBJ2-2; TRBD1 or TRBD2 may be the D gene (6 bases each). This CDR3 contains 17 residues. V lost 3 bases and J lost 2, with 16 bases in between. Germline V gene data show CDR1 as SGHTA and CDR2 as FQGNSA. CDR3 nucleotides: TGTGCCAGCAGCTTCGACCGCGGGACATATAACACCGGGGAGCTGTTTTTT. It translates to CASSFDRGTYNTGELFF.

Worth noting for this clonotype: The junction does not match germline at one end; this may be a read error. The chain recombines TRBV20-1 with TRBJ2-1; D not certain. The CDR3 totals 14 residues. CDR1 and CDR2 from the germline V gene are DFQATT and SNEGSKA (reference sequence). The CDR3 sequence is CSALPGTTDNDQFF. DNA for the CDR3: TGCAGTGCTCTTCCCGGTACTACTGACAATGATCAGTTCTTC.

This clonotype is medium-sized within its sample. The rearrangement links TRBV7-9 to TRBJ1-6; D gene uncertain. V was shortened by 1 base and J by 10 bases, with 14 bases between the two germline ends. The CDR3 is made up of 15 amino acids. Germline CDR1 and CDR2: SEHNR and FQNEAQ (reference sequence). CDR3 in amino acids: CASSLVVAGTSPLHF. The CDR3 DNA is TGTGCCAGCAGCTTAGTGGTCGCGGGAACGTCACCCCTCCACTTT.

The chain joins TRBV5-4 to TRBJ2-3; D is possibly TRBD1 (6 bases). V was clipped by 4 bases and J by 5 bases, with 23 bases between them. CDR1 and CDR2 (germline): SGHNT, YYREEE (reference sequence). This CDR3 is built from 17 residues. The CDR3 reads CASSRKQGPQWLDTQYF. The CDR3 nucleotides are TGTGCCAGCAGCCGAAAACAGGGTCCCCAGTGGTTAGATACGCAGTATTTT.

V and J are TRBV5-1 and TRBJ2-7; TRBD1 matches at 7 bases. After removal of 6 bases from V and 5 bases from J, the junction contained 11 bases not matched to a gene. The CDR3 sequence is 14 residues long. Germline V gene data show CDR1 as SGHRS and CDR2 as YFSETQ. CDR3 in amino acids: CASTLWGQLDEQYF. The CDR3 bases are TGCGCCAGCACCCTATGGGGACAGCTGGACGAGCAGTACTTC.

This clonotype appeared a few times. A single base is all that separates this from a far larger clone, so a read error is likely. It is likely a read error, because the conserved phenylalanine at the end of the CDR3 is missing. CDR3 sequence reads: CASSYEQYS. DNA of the CDR3: TGTGCCAGCAGTTACGAGCAGTACTCC. The chain links TRBV6-4 to TRBJ2-7; D remains ambiguous. The length of the CDR3 is 9 residues. Germline V gives CDR1 MRHNA, CDR2 SNTAGT. Trimming left V 5 bases short and J 4 bases short, with 0 bases between.

This clonotype is deemed medium-sized. V and J are TRBV5-1 and TRBJ2-3, with a weak D call TRBD2 (6 bases). The V gene's germline CDR1 is SGHRS and CDR2 YFSETQ. This CDR3 is 16 amino acids long. V shed 4 bases and J shed 3 bases, with 18 bases lying between them. CDR3 residues: CASSPGGHHTTDTQYF. The CDR3 DNA sequence: TGCGCCAGCAGCCCAGGAGGGCACCACACTACAGATACGCAGTATTTT.

Remarks on this clonotype: A junction end diverges from the germline sequence, so it may reflect a read error. The chain uses TRBV6-1 and TRBJ2-7; a possible D gene is TRBD2 (7 bases). CDR1 is MNHNS, CDR2 SASEGT, per germline. CDR3 size: 16 residues. DNA of the CDR3: TGTGCCAGCAGGGGAGGGGGGGAGCTAGGCAACTACGAGCATTACTTC. Protein sequence: CASRGGGELGNYEHYF.

This clonotype was observed many times. The rearrangement uses TRBV3-1 and TRBJ1-1; D is unresolved. This CDR3 is built from 13 residues. The germline V gene encodes CDR1 LGHDT and CDR2 YNNKEL (reference sequence). Trimming took 1 base from V and 4 from J, leaving 7 bases between them. The CDR3 protein is CASSQGPGTEAFF. DNA of the CDR3: TGTGCCAGCAGCCAAGGTCCGGGCACTGAAGCTTTCTTT.

This clonotype was seen once. The chain recombines TRBV7-3 with TRBJ1-2, with 7 positions matching TRBD1. The CDR3 spans 13 residues. CDR1 and CDR2 from the germline V gene are SGHTA and FQGTGA. V shed 5 bases and J 8 bases; nucleotides not matched to a gene: 8. CDR3 sequence (DNA): TGTGCCAGCAGCGGACAGGAGGCGAGAGGCTACACCTTC. It yields the protein CASSGQEARGYTF.

This clonotype was seen at least ten times. V is TRBV2 and J is TRBJ1-1; D is unresolved. Trimming stripped 2 bases from V and 4 bases from J, with 8 bases between. CDR1 is SNHLY and CDR2 is FYNNEI in the germline V gene. This CDR3 comprises 13 residues. CDR3 amino acids: CASSEWYSTEAFF. Here the CDR3 DNA reads TGTGCCAGCAGTGAATGGTACAGCACTGAAGCTTTCTTT.

V gene TRBV19 combines with J gene TRBJ1-5; 7 nucleotides match TRBD1. V lost 4 bases and J lost 9; bases outside the gene matches: 9. The germline V gene has CDR1 LNHDA and CDR2 SQIVND (reference sequence). The CDR3 totals 14 residues. In DNA, the CDR3 is TGTGCCAGTAGTACCGGACAGGCAGCTGGGCCCCAGCATTTT. It yields the protein CASSTGQAAGPQHF.

In this sample, this clonotype turned up a few times. The rearrangement joins TRBV5-1 to TRBJ2-4; a possible D gene is TRBD1 (5 bases). Germline CDR1 SGHRS, CDR2 YFSETQ. V was pared by 4 bases and J by 6 bases, with 17 bases between. The CDR3 extends over 15 amino acids. The CDR3 loop is CASSPNEGGANIQYF. The CDR3 nucleotides are TGCGCCAGCAGCCCCAACGAAGGTGGGGCAAACATTCAGTACTTC.

Details on this clonotype: With a far larger clone one base away, a read error is the likely cause. The genes are TRBV6-4 and TRBJ1-2; D gene ambiguous. The ends were cut back, 5 bases at V and 12 bases at J, with 16 bases in the middle. The CDR3 is made up of 12 amino acids. Germline CDR1 and CDR2: MRHNA and SNTAGT. CDR3 residues: CASSYSGRRDTF. In DNA form, the CDR3 reads TGTGCCAGCAGTTACAGTGGCAGGAGGGACACCTTC.

This clonotype was observed at least ten times. J is TRBJ2-3 and V is TRBV2; TRBD2 matches 11 bases. This CDR3 region has 17 residues. Per germline, CDR1 SNHLY and CDR2 FYNNEI. Unmatched junction bases numbered 13, after V lost 6 bases and J lost 5 bases. The CDR3 nucleotides are TGTGCCAGCAGACCTTTGACTAGCGGGGAGGGTATAGATACGCAGTATTTT. Protein: CASRPLTSGEGIDTQYF.

This rearrangement joins TRBV5-1 to TRBJ1-2, with TRBD1 matching 7 bases. Germline V lookup: CDR1 SGHRS, CDR2 YFSETQ. Trimming at V came to 5 bases and at J to 0 bases, leaving 7 bases not matched to a gene. The CDR3 contains 15 residues. The CDR3 region has the DNA TGCGCCAGCAGACCGGGACAGCCCGCTAACTATGGCTACACCTTC. Its translation is CASRPGQPANYGYTF.

This clonotype was seen more than once but under ten times. The rearrangement uses TRBV5-1 and TRBJ2-1; 7 nucleotides line up with TRBD2. The germline CDR1 and CDR2 sequences are SGHRS and YFSETQ. The CDR3 spans 17 residues. The junction had 10 bases not matched to a gene; V was cut back by 4 bases and J by 0 bases. CDR3 in DNA: TGCGCCAGCAGCCCCGGTGGTAGCGGGTACTCCTACAATGAGCAGTTCTTC. This codes for CASSPGGSGYSYNEQFF.

The chain recombines TRBV19 with TRBJ2-7; TRBD2 matches 9 bases. V was clipped by 3 bases and J by 10 bases; unmatched bases: 13. From germline, CDR1 is LNHDA and CDR2 SQIVND (reference sequence). CDR3 size: 15 residues. The CDR3 is CASSIYSGSASDQYF. The CDR3, as DNA: TGTGCCAGTAGTATCTATAGCGGGAGTGCAAGCGATCAGTACTTC.

Many counts were recorded for this clonotype. The chain recombines TRBV5-6 with TRBJ1-2; 8 bases line up with TRBD1. CDR3 length: 12 amino acids. Per germline, CDR1 SGHDT and CDR2 YYEEEE. The V gene end was trimmed by 8 bases and the J gene end by 3 bases; junction bases not matched to a gene: 3. The CDR3 bases are TGTGCCAGTTCGACAGGGGACTATGGCTACACCTTC. Translation: CASSTGDYGYTF.

The table lists this clonotype with many counts. This chain uses TRBV29-1 with TRBJ2-5; tentatively, D is TRBD1 or TRBD2 (5 bases each). The DNA end is a closer match to TRBJ2-1, so the J assignment may be wrong. Germline V gene sequence: CDR1 SQVTM, CDR2 ANQGSEA. CDR3 length: 16 amino acids. CDR3 nucleotide sequence: TGCAGCGCGAGGAGACAGACGGGACCCTTCTACAATGAGCAGTTCTTC. As protein: CSARRQTGPFYNEQFF.

In its sample, this clonotype was seen many times. A much larger clonotype is one base distant, so this may be a read error. The conserved phenylalanine or tryptophan normally closing the CDR3 is absent here, so this likely arose from a read error. This chain connects TRBV2 to TRBJ1-2; a possible D gene is TRBD1 (6 bases). Germline assignment: CDR1 SNHLY and CDR2 FYNNEI. V lost 4 bases, J lost 4 bases, and 16 bases lay in between. The CDR3 extends over 15 amino acids. CDR3 loop: CASSATRDTVYGYTL. The CDR3, as DNA: TGTGCCAGCAGTGCTACCCGGGACACCGTCTATGGCTACACCCTC.

The chain recombines TRBV27 with TRBJ2-3; TRBD2 is a possible D gene (5 bases). Germline loops: CDR1 MNHEY, CDR2 SMNVEV (reference sequence). The CDR3 contains 12 residues. Trimming cost V 8 bases and J 8 bases, with 14 bases left between them. Written as DNA, the CDR3 is TGTGCCAGCCGCACGAGGGCTTCTACGCAGTATTTT. It specifies CASRTRASTQYF.

The chain is built from TRBV19 and TRBJ1-2; 7 nucleotides match TRBD1. Germline values: CDR1 LNHDA, CDR2 SQIVND (reference sequence). The CDR3 totals 14 residues. V lost 4 bases and J lost 4; bases outside the gene matches: 6. The CDR3 spells CASSTGGTVYGYTF. In DNA, the CDR3 is TGTGCCAGTAGTACCGGGGGGACAGTCTATGGCTACACCTTC. Supplemented by reference TRBV19 and TRBJ1-2, the full variable domain reads DGGITQSPKYLFRKEGQNVTLSCEQNLNHDAMYWYRQDPGQGLRLIYYSQIVNDFQKGDIAEGYSVSREKKESFPLTVTSAQKNPTAFYLCASSTGGTVYGYTFGSGTRLTVV.

There are many counts of this clonotype. CDR3 sequence reads: CASSLDRNSPLHF. The DNA for the CDR3 is TGTGCCAGCAGCTTAGACCGCAATTCACCCCTCCACTTT. The V call is TRBV7-6, the J call TRBJ1-6; no reliable D call. V shed 1 base and J shed 7 bases, with 5 bases lying between them. CDR1 is SGHVS and CDR2 is FNYEAQ in the germline V gene. The CDR3 has 13 amino acids.

This clonotype was counted at least ten times. The chain is built from TRBV15 and TRBJ2-3, with 10 nucleotides matching TRBD2. After removal of 7 bases from V and 0 bases from J, the junction contained 4 bases not matched to a gene. CDR3 size: 15 residues. Looked up from germline, CDR1 is LNHNV and CDR2 is YYDKDF (reference sequence). In nucleotides, the CDR3 is TGTGCCACCAAAAGCGGGAGGGTTAGCACAGATACGCAGTATTTT. Its translation: CATKSGRVSTDTQYF.

This clonotype showed up many times. The chain has TRBV12-5 and TRBJ2-5, with TRBD2 matching 9 bases. Trimming cost V 3 bases and J 9 bases; bases outside gene matches: 8. There are 14 residues in the CDR3. Per germline, CDR1 LGHNT and CDR2 FRNRAP. The CDR3 loop reads CASGLWSSGTSQYF. CDR3 DNA: TGTGCTAGTGGTTTATGGTCTAGCGGGACTTCCCAGTACTTC.

The rearrangement uses TRBV2 and TRBJ2-2; D might be TRBD2 (7 bases). Deletions cut 6 bases from V and 6 bases from J, with 20 bases between. The V gene's germline CDR1 is SNHLY and CDR2 FYNNEI. This CDR3 contains 16 residues. DNA of the CDR3: TGTGCCAGCAGCAGCGGTAGGGGGGGCGCCGCCGGGGAGCTGTTTTTT. This encodes CASSSGRGGAAGELFF.